This record concerns one T cell receptor beta chain sequence. The sample belongs to a study of blood T cell repertoires in COVID-19. Study-level background: Some COVID-19 samples were acute and others convalescent; all came from the United States, Italy and Spain. PBMCs, B-cell-depleted T cells, or T cells provided the cDNA or gDNA that made up the material.

This CDR3 spans 17 amino acids. V gave up 4 bases and J gave up 4 bases; unmatched junction bases: 8. Per germline, CDR1 LNHDA and CDR2 SQIVND (reference sequence). Original data processing: Nucleated cell counts were estimated from reference gene primer amplification. Assay: immunoSEQ multiplex PCR; the TCRdb copy retains only in-frame clones and omits some. That table furnishes V, J and clone size, whereas the DNA furnished D and trimming. The data contain about 110,000 clones, approximately 80% of them singletons. Specimen: peripheral blood. The TCR was taken from a woman aged 60-75 years with acute or convalescent COVID-19. The chain recombines TRBV19 with TRBJ2-5, with 14 bases lining up with TRBD2. The CDR3 sequence is CASSTPGLAGAAETQYF. The CDR3 DNA follows: TGTGCCAGTAGTACACCGGGACTAGCGGGAGCAGCAGAGACCCAGTACTTC.